The 12 T cell receptor beta chains below all came from one sample that was sequenced in a study of cytotoxic CD8 clonotypes in ibrutinib-treated CLL. Data came from immunoSEQ multiplex PCR; TCRdb stores just in-frame clones and leaves some out. The table records 200,000 to 250,000 clones, about three quarters of them present only once. The specimen comprised PBMCs, sampled after 24 months of ibrutinib treatment. These receptors were obtained from a human donor with chronic lymphocytic leukemia.

The chain uses TRBV5-1 and TRBJ2-7, with D tentatively TRBD1 (5 bases). Germline CDR1 reads SGHRS; CDR2 reads YFSETQ. There are 14 residues in the CDR3. V was clipped by 4 bases and J by 4 bases, with 15 bases between them. CDR3 residues: CASSINQGLYEQYF. CDR3 coding DNA: TGCGCCAGCAGCATTAATCAGGGATTATACGAGCAGTACTTC.

The CDR3 reads CASSQTTLTNEKLFF. The DNA for the CDR3 is TGTGCCAGCAGTCAAACGACATTAACTAATGAAAAACTGTTTTTT. The chain uses TRBV27 and TRBJ1-4; D gene uncertain. This CDR3 contains 15 residues. Between the trimmed V and J ends, which lost 5 bases and 1 base, there was a span of 11 bases. CDR1 MNHEY and CDR2 SMNVEV come from the germline V gene (reference sequence).

This clone has more than one count but fewer than ten. The CDR3 coding sequence is TGTGCCAGCAGCCCTGCCGGGAGGGAAGACGAAAAACTGTTTTTT. Amino acids: CASSPAGREDEKLFF. V is TRBV7-6 and J is TRBJ1-4; D gene uncertain. The V gene lost 5 bases and the J gene lost 8 bases, with 18 bases spanning the gap. CDR1 SGHVS and CDR2 FNYEAQ come from the germline V gene. The CDR3 totals 15 residues. The full variable domain, completed using reference TRBV7-6 and TRBJ1-4, is GAGVSQSPRYKVTKRGQDVALRCDPISGHVSLYWYRQALGQGPEFLTYFNYEAQQDKSGLPNDRFSAERPEGSISTLTIQRTEQRDSAMYRCASSPAGREDEKLFFGSGTQLSVL.

The sample holds a few counts of this clone. The chain is built from TRBV28 and TRBJ2-1; possible D gene TRBD2, 6 bases. This CDR3 contains 16 residues. The germline CDR1 and CDR2 sequences are MDHEN and SYDVKM. Trimming pared 4 bases from V and 0 bases from J, leaving 13 bases between. The CDR3 loop reads CASSSGLASSYNEQFF. As DNA, the CDR3 is TGTGCCAGCAGTTCGGGACTTGCAAGCTCCTACAATGAGCAGTTCTTC.

CDR3 sequence: CSAWEGEQYF. The CDR3 DNA sequence: TGCAGTGCATGGGAGGGGGAGCAGTACTTC. The rearrangement joins TRBV20-1 to TRBJ2-7; 7 bases fit TRBD2. Trimming cost V 6 bases and J 7 bases; bases outside gene matches: 3. There are 10 residues in the CDR3. The germline gives CDR1 DFQATT, CDR2 SNEGSKA (reference sequence).

There are a few counts of this clone. The chain uses TRBV7-3 and TRBJ2-2; D is uncertain. V was pared by 4 bases and J by 5 bases, with 8 bases between. CDR3 size: 13 residues. The germline V gene encodes CDR1 SGHTA and CDR2 FQGTGA. CDR3 sequence (DNA): TGTGCCAGCAGCTCCCCTAATACCGGGGAGCTGTTTTTT. This gives the protein CASSSPNTGELFF.

V and J are TRBV7-3 and TRBJ2-1, with D perhaps matching TRBD2 (5 bases). Trimming shortened V by 4 bases and J by 10 bases, and 14 bases separated the two germline ends. This CDR3 region has 13 residues. Germline V gene lookup returns CDR1 SGHTA and CDR2 FQGTGA. The CDR3 loop reads CASSSYPPSEQFF. CDR3 bases: TGTGCCAGCAGCTCGTACCCCCCTAGCGAGCAGTTCTTC.

The rearrangement joins TRBV5-1 to TRBJ2-5, with D hard to call. V was trimmed by 0 bases and J by 2 bases, leaving 11 bases between them. The CDR3 is 15 amino acids. Germline V lookup: CDR1 SGHRS, CDR2 YFSETQ. The CDR3 reads CASSLGSAYQETQYF. For the CDR3, the DNA is TGCGCCAGCAGCTTGGGGAGCGCGTATCAAGAGACCCAGTACTTC.

The rearrangement joins TRBV5-1 to TRBJ1-1, with D possibly TRBD1 on 6 matching bases. The CDR3 is made up of 15 amino acids. From germline, CDR1 is SGHRS and CDR2 YFSETQ. The ends were cut back, 4 bases at V and 1 base at J, with 14 bases in the middle. In DNA, the CDR3 is TGCGCCAGCAGCGGAAGGACAGACCAGAACACTGAAGCTTTCTTT. Residues: CASSGRTDQNTEAFF.

This clone was observed a handful of times. The chain carries TRBV7-2 and TRBJ2-7, with D possibly TRBD2 on 5 matching bases. Germline V gene lookup returns CDR1 SGHTA and CDR2 FQGNSA. The V and J ends lost 1 base and 3 bases respectively, with 10 bases between them. This CDR3 has 14 residues. CDR3 residues: CASSLGWTRYEQYF. The CDR3 DNA reads as TGTGCCAGCAGCTTAGGCTGGACTCGCTACGAGCAGTACTTC. Variable domain in full (rest from reference TRBV7-2 and TRBJ2-7): GAGVSQSPSNKVTEKGKDVELRCDPISGHTALYWYRQSLGQGLEFLIYFQGNSAPDKSGLPSDRFSAERTGGSVSTLTIQRTQQEDSAVYLCASSLGWTRYEQYFGPGTRLTVT.

A few counts support this clone. This chain joins TRBV7-3 and TRBJ1-2; possible D gene TRBD1, 6 bases. CDR1 SGHTA and CDR2 FQGTGA come from the germline V gene. V was trimmed by 4 bases and J by 4 bases, leaving 13 bases between them. The CDR3 totals 14 residues. As DNA, the CDR3 is TGTGCCAGCAGCTCCCGGACGGACAGCTATGGCTACACCTTC. Amino acids: CASSSRTDSYGYTF.

This clone has only one observation. The chain is built from TRBV19 and TRBJ2-7; possible D gene TRBD1, 5 bases. Germline assignment: CDR1 LNHDA and CDR2 SQIVND (reference sequence). V lost 5 bases and J 5 bases, leaving 16 bases between the germline ends. The CDR3 spans 14 residues. For the CDR3, the DNA is TGTGCCAGTAGTCCTCAAAAGGGGCACAACGAGCAGTACTTC. This translates into CASSPQKGHNEQYF.